These T cell receptor beta chains were read from a single sample in a study of T cells in Graves' hyperthyroidism and ophthalmopathy. MiXCR was run by TCRdb on the multiplex PCR reads, yielding one entry per CDR3 protein. The sample includes roughly 600,000 distinct CDR3 sequences, about 15% of them seen just once. The sample consisted of blood. The receptors shown here come from a woman between 45 and 65 years old with Graves' ophthalmopathy. The CDR3 runs from the conserved cysteine through the conserved F or W. D genes are given only for firm matches. Clone size is not always given. Where it is, it says once, few, many or a class for expanded clones.

v_gene	j_gene	d_gene	abundance	CDR3aa	CDR3nt
TRBV28	TRBJ2-2	.	many	CASRPSAGNTGELFF	TGTGCCAGCAGGCCTAGCGCGGGGAACACCGGGGAGCTGTTTTTT
TRBV14	TRBJ2-7	TRBD2	many	CASSQAGTRSEQYF	TGTGCCAGCAGCCAAGCCGGGACTAGGAGCGAGCAGTACTTC
TRBV14	TRBJ2-7	.	.	CASSQTLGGYEQYF	TGTGCCAGCAGCCAGACACTCGGTGGCTACGAGCAGTACTTC
TRBV20-1	TRBJ2-5	.	.	CSARPLLRAVETQYF	TGCAGTGCTAGACCCCTACTAAGGGCAGTGGAGACCCAGTACTTC
TRBV9	TRBJ2-1	.	few	CASSEGGISSYNEQFF	TGTGCCAGCAGCGAGGGCGGGATTAGCTCCTACAATGAGCAGTTCTTC
TRBV12-5	TRBJ1-2	.	many	CASGSGTSYGYTF	TGTGCTAGTGGATCGGGAACCTCCTATGGCTACACCTTC
TRBV5-1	TRBJ1-1	.	many	CASSLGGSTEAFF	TGCGCCAGCAGCTTAGGAGGAAGCACTGAAGCTTTCTTT
TRBV7-9	TRBJ2-7	.	few	CASSFDAGILEQYF	TGTGCCAGCAGCTTCGACGCCGGGATCCTCGAGCAGTACTTC
TRBV28	TRBJ1-5	.	.	CASRTGGNQPQHF	TGTGCCAGCAGGACCGGGGGTAATCAGCCCCAGCATTTT
TRBV11-2	TRBJ1-1	.	.	CASSLDPGTTEAFF	TGTGCCAGCAGCTTAGATCCAGGGACGACTGAAGCTTTCTTT
TRBV11-2	TRBJ2-7	TRBD1	many	CASSFRQGANEQYF	TGTGCCAGCAGCTTTCGACAGGGGGCCAACGAGCAGTACTTC
TRBV7-9	TRBJ2-7	.	many	CASSLEAGIEQYF	TGTGCCAGCAGCCTGGAGGCAGGGATCGAGCAGTACTTC